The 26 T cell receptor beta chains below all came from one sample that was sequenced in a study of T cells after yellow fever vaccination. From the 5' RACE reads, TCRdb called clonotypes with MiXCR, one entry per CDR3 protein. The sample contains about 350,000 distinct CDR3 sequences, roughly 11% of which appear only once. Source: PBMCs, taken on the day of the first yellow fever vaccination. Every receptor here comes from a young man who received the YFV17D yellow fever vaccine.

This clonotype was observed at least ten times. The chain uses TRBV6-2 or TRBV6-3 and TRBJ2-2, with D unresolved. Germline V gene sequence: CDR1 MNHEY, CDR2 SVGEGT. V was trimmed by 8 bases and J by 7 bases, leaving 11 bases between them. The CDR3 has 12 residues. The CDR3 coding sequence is TGTGCCAGCGGCAATAATTACGGGGAGCTGTTTTTT. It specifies CASGNNYGELFF.

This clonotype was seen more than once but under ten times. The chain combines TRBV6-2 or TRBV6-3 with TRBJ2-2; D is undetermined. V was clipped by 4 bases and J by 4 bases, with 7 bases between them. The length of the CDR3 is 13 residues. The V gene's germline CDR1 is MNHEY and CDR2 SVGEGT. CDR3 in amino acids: CASSWRRTGELFF. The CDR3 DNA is TGTGCCAGCAGTTGGCGACGCACCGGGGAGCTGTTTTTT.

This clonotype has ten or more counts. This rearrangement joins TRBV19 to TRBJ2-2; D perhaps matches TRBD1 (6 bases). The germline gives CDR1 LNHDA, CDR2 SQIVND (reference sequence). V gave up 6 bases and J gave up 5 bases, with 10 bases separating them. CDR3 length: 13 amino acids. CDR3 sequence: CASRSGATGELFF. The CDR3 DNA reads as TGTGCCAGTAGGTCAGGGGCGACCGGGGAGCTGTTTTTT.

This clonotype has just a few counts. CDR3 loop: CASGQSTDTQYF. For the CDR3, the DNA is TGTGCCAGCGGACAGTCCACAGATACGCAGTATTTT. The gene calls are TRBV6-2 or TRBV6-3 and TRBJ2-3, with D possibly TRBD1 on 6 matching bases. Trimming left V 8 bases short and J 2 bases short, with 8 bases between. CDR1 and CDR2 (germline): MNHEY, SVGEGT. The CDR3 contains 12 residues.

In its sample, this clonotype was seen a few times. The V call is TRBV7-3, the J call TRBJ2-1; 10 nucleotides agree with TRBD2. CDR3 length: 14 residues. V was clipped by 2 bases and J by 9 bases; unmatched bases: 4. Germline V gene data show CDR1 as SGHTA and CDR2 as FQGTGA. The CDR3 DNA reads TGTGCCAGCAGCTTACTAGCGGGGGAAGGTGAGCAGTTCTTC. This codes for CASSLLAGEGEQFF.

The CDR3 DNA follows: TGTGCCAGCAGCCCCCCCGTAGACACCATATATTTT. As protein: CASSPPVDTIYF. The chain recombines TRBV6-6 with TRBJ1-3; D unresolved. There are 12 residues in the CDR3. The germline V gene encodes CDR1 MNHNY and CDR2 SVGAGI (reference sequence). V lost 6 bases and J lost 8, with 11 bases in between.

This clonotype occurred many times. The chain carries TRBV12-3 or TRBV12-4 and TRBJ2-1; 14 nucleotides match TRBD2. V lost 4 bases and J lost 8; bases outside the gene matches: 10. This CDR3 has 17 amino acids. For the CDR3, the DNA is TGTGCCAGCAGTTCTTGGACTAGCGGGGGGTCCGGGGATGAGCAGTTCTTC. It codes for CASSSWTSGGSGDEQFF.

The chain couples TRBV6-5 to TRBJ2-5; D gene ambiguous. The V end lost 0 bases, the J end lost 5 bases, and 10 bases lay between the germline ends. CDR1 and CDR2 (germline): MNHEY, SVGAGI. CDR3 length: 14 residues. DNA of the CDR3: TGTGCCAGCAGTTACTCGAGTGCTCGGGAGACCCAGTACTTC. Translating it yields CASSYSSARETQYF.

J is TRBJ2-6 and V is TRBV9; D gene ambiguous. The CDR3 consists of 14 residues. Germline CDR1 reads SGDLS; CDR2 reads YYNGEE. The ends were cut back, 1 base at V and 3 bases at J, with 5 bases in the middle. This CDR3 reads CASSVRGGANVLTF. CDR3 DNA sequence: TGTGCCAGCAGCGTAAGAGGTGGGGCCAACGTCCTGACTTTC.

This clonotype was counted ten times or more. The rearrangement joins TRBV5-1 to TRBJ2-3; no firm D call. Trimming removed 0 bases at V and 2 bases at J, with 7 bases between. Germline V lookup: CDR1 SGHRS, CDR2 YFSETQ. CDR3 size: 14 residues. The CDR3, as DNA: TGCGCCAGCAGCTTGGGAAAGACCACAGATACGCAGTATTTT. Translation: CASSLGKTTDTQYF.

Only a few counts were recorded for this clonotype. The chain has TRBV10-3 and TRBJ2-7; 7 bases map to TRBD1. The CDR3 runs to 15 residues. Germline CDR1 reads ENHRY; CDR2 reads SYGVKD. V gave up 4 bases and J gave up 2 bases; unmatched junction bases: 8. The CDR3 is CAISADRAPTYEQYV. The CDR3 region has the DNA TGTGCCATCAGTGCCGACAGGGCCCCCACCTACGAGCAGTACGTC.

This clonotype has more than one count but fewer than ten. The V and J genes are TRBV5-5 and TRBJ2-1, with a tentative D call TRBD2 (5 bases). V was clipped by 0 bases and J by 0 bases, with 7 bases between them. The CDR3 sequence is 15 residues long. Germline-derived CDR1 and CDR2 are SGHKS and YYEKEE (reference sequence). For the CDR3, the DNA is TGTGCCAGCAGCTTGGAGGAGGCCTCCTACAATGAGCAGTTCTTC. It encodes CASSLEEASYNEQFF.

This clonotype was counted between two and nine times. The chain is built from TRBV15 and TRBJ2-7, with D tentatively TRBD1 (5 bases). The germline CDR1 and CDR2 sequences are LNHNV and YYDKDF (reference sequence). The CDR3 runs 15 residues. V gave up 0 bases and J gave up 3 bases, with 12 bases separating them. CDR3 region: CATSRETDTRYEQYV. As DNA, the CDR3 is TGTGCCACCAGCAGAGAAACGGACACCCGCTACGAGCAGTACGTC.

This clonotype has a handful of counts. The DNA of the CDR3 is TGTGCCAGCAGCGTAGCCGGCATTAACCCCACAGATACGCAGTATTTT. It codes for CASSVAGINPTDTQYF. The chain has TRBV9 and TRBJ2-3; D uncertain. Germline CDR1 SGDLS, CDR2 YYNGEE. V was cut by 0 bases and J by 2 bases, with 13 bases left in between. The CDR3 length is 16 residues. The full variable domain, its missing parts supplied by reference TRBV9 and TRBJ2-3, is DSGVTQTPKHLITATGQRVTLRCSPRSGDLSVYWYQQSLDQGLQFLIQYYNGEERAKGNILERFSAQQFPDLHSELNLSSLELGDSALYFCASSVAGINPTDTQYFGPGTRLTVL.

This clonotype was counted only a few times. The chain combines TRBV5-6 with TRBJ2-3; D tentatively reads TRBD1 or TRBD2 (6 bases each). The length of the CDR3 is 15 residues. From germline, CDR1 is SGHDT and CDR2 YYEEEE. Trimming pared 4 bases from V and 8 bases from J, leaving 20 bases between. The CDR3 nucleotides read TGTGCCAGCAGCCAGGGGACTTTCATTATTGGTACGCAGTATTTT. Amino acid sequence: CASSQGTFIIGTQYF.

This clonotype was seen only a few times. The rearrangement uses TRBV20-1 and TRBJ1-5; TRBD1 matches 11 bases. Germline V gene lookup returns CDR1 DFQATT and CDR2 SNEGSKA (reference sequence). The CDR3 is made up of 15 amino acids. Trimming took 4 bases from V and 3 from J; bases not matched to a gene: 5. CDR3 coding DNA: TGCAGTGCTACCCGGACAGGGGGCTCCAATCAGCCCCAGCATTTT. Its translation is CSATRTGGSNQPQHF.

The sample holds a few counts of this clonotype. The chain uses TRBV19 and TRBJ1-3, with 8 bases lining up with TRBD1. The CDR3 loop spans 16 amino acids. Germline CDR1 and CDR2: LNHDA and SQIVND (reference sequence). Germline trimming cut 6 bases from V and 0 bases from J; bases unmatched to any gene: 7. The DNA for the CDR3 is TGTGCCAGTAGCAGGGGGCGCCTGCGCTCTGGAAACACCATATATTTT. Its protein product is CASSRGRLRSGNTIYF. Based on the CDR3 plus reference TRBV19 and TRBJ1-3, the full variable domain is DGGITQSPKYLFRKEGQNVTLSCEQNLNHDAMYWYRQDPGQGLRLIYYSQIVNDFQKGDIAEGYSVSREKKESFPLTVTSAQKNPTAFYLCASSRGRLRSGNTIYFGEGSWLTVV.

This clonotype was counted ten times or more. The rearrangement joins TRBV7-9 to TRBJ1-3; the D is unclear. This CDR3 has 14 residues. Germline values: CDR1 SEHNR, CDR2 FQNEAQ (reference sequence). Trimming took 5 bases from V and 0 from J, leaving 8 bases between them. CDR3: CASSQRPSGNTIYF. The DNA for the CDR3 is TGTGCCAGCAGCCAAAGGCCCTCTGGAAACACCATATATTTT.

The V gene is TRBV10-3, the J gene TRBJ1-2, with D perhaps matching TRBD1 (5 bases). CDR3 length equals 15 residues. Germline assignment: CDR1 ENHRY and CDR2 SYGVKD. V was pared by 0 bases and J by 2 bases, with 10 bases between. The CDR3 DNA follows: TGTGCCATCAGTGAGTCGACAGTACTCAACTATGGCTACACCTTC. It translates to CAISESTVLNYGYTF.

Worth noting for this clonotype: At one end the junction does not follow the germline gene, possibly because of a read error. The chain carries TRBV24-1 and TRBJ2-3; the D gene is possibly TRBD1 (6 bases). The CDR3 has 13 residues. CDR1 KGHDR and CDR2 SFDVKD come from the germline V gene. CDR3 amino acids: CATSEYRESTKYF. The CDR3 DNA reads TGTGCCACCAGTGAATACAGGGAAAGTACGAAGTATTTT.

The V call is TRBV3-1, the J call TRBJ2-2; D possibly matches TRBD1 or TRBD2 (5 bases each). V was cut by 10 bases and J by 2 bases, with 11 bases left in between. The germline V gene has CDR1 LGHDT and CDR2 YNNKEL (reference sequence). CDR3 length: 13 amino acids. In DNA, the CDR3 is TGTGCCATCGGGACCGTTAACACCGGGGAGCTGTTTTTT. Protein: CAIGTVNTGELFF.

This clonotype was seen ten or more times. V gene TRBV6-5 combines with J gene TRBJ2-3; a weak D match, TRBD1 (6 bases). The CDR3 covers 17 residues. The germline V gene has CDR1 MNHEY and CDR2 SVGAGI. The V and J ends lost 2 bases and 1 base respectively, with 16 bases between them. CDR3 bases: TGTGCCAGCAGTTACACCCCCAGGGGCGGTGGCACAGATACGCAGTATTTT. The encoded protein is CASSYTPRGGGTDTQYF.

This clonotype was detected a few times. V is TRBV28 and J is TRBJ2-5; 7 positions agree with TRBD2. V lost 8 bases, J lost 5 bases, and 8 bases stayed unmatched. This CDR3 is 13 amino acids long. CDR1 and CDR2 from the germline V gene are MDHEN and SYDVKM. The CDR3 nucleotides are TGTGCCAGCGGAGCGGGGTTCGGGGAGACCCAGTACTTC. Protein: CASGAGFGETQYF.

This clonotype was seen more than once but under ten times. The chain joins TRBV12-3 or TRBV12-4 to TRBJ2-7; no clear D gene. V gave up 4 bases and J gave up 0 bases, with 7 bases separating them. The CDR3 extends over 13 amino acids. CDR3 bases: TGTGCCAGCAGTTCACAAAGCTCCTACGAGCAGTACTTC. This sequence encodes CASSSQSSYEQYF.

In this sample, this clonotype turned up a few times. The chain's CDR3 is CSARSGANTGELFF. The CDR3 DNA reads TGCAGTGCCCGGAGCGGGGCGAACACCGGGGAGCTGTTTTTT. The chain links TRBV20-1 to TRBJ2-2; TRBD2 agrees at 7 bases. The J segment lost 0 bases and the V segment lost 6 bases, leaving 4 bases of the junction unmatched. The CDR3 has 14 residues. CDR1 DFQATT and CDR2 SNEGSKA come from the germline V gene (reference sequence).

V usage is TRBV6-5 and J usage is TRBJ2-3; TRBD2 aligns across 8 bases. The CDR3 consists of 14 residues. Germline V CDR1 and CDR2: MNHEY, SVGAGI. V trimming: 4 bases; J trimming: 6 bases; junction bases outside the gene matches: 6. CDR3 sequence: CASSSRLAGDTQYF. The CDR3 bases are TGTGCCAGCAGTTCCCGGTTAGCGGGGGATACGCAGTATTTT.